A few counts support the clone carrying this T cell receptor (beta chain). The CDR3 is 15 amino acids. Germline V gene data show CDR1 as LNHDA and CDR2 as SQIVND (reference sequence). The V gene end was trimmed by 6 bases and the J gene end by 3 bases; junction bases not matched to a gene: 11. The data derive from a study of blood T cell repertoires in COVID-19. Sequencing was performed with immunoSEQ multiplex PCR; in TCRdb, only in-frame clones are kept and a portion is missing. This table has 80,000 to 95,000 clones, about nine tenths appearing once. The sample was peripheral blood. V is TRBV19 and J is TRBJ2-7; 7 nucleotides line up with TRBD1. The sequence came from a human donor with active COVID-19. The donor label of this sample is uncertain. The CDR3 loop is CASRPRDSAYYEQYF. CDR3 bases: TGTGCCAGTAGGCCCAGGGACAGCGCCTACTACGAGCAGTACTTC.